Detailed here is one T cell receptor (beta chain). Its antigen is unidentified. The data are from a study of T cell repertoires in cytomegalovirus infection. Across the study: Alongside well-studied HLA-B-restricted CMV epitopes, recently identified HLA-C-restricted CMV epitopes were also used. Both a matching HLA type and CMV infection were indicated by public TCR beta signatures.

CDR1 and CDR2 from the germline V gene are SGHVS and FNYEAQ. This CDR3 spans 13 amino acids. V was clipped by 1 base and J by 6 bases, with 8 bases between them. MiXCR, run by TCRdb on the reads, gives a single entry per CDR3 protein. The sample has fewer than 650,000 distinct CDR3 sequences, almost 40% seen once. Findings and caveats of the study: The ex vivo response was dominated by HLA-C-restricted CMV-specific TCR beta clonotypes.

This sequence originates from a human donor in good health (CMV status not recorded). Some clones in this sample may be carry-over from other donors' samples. The V call is TRBV7-6, the J call TRBJ2-3; D remains unclear. The sample in question was cultured PBMCs, obtained from culture after CMV antigen stimulation. The CDR3 DNA reads TGTGCCAGCAGCTTAGTCGTCTCGGATACGCAGTATTTT. Its translation: CASSLVVSDTQYF.